This T cell receptor (beta chain) came from a study of CD4 and CD8 cells across lung adenocarcinoma regions. TCRdb recomputed calls from the PCR reads with MiXCR, one row per CDR3 protein. This table has under 5,000 distinct CDR3 sequences, 55% to 70% appearing once. Localized lung adenocarcinoma, a non-small cell lung cancer, affected the donors. Germline V gene lookup returns CDR1 MNHNS and CDR2 SASEGT. This CDR3 has 13 amino acids. V was trimmed by 6 bases and J by 9 bases, leaving 15 bases between them. The J gene is TRBJ2-1, the V gene TRBV6-1, with D possibly matching TRBD2 (5 bases). The specimen was CD4+ T cells from the margin of a lung tumor. This sequence originates from a male donor with lung adenocarcinoma. The CD4 and CD8 labels of this study may be unreliable. The CDR3 DNA is TGTGCCAGCAGGCCTACTAGTCTGGGTGAGCAGTTCTTC. Its translation: CASRPTSLGEQFF.